The rows below give T cell receptor beta chains drawn from one sample of a study of blood T cell repertoires in COVID-19. This table comes from immunoSEQ multiplex PCR, and its TCRdb copy is limited to in-frame clones, with some not included. The sample has tens of thousands of clones; 83% are singletons. The specimen sequenced was peripheral blood. These receptors were collected from an older man with acute or convalescent COVID-19. Both conserved end residues are part of each CDR3. Fields, in order: J gene, clone size, D gene, V gene, CDR3 protein, CDR3 DNA. The D gene is left open where the match is weak. Clone sizes are given selectively: once, few, many, or a class where the clone is expanded.

j_gene: TRBJ2-1
abundance: .
d_gene: TRBD1
v_gene: TRBV11-3
CDR3aa: CASSQRDSSYNEQFF
CDR3nt: TGTGCCAGCAGCCAACGGGACAGCTCCTACAATGAGCAGTTCTTC

j_gene: TRBJ2-1
abundance: .
d_gene: TRBD1
v_gene: TRBV5-1
CDR3aa: CASSSDRERSEQFF
CDR3nt: TGCGCCAGCAGCTCCGACAGGGAGCGGAGTGAGCAGTTCTTC

j_gene: TRBJ2-2
abundance: .
d_gene: .
v_gene: TRBV7-3
CDR3aa: CASSLASGNTGELFF
CDR3nt: TGTGCCAGCAGCTTAGCCAGCGGAAACACCGGGGAGCTGTTTTTT

j_gene: TRBJ2-2
abundance: .
d_gene: .
v_gene: TRBV9
CDR3aa: CASRKGHINTGELFF
CDR3nt: TGTGCCAGCAGGAAAGGACACATTAACACCGGGGAGCTGTTTTTT

j_gene: TRBJ1-2
abundance: .
d_gene: TRBD1
v_gene: TRBV16
CDR3aa: CASSQLAGGNYGYTF
CDR3nt: TGTGCCAGCAGCCAATTGGCAGGGGGCAACTATGGCTACACCTTC

j_gene: TRBJ2-7
abundance: .
d_gene: .
v_gene: TRBV11-2
CDR3aa: CASSLDQAGEQYF
CDR3nt: TGTGCCAGCAGCTTAGATCAGGCTGGCGAGCAGTACTTC

j_gene: TRBJ2-5
abundance: .
d_gene: TRBD2
v_gene: TRBV5-4
CDR3aa: CASSPDGLAETQYF
CDR3nt: TGTGCCAGCAGCCCTGACGGACTAGCGGAGACCCAGTACTTC

j_gene: TRBJ1-2
abundance: once
d_gene: .
v_gene: TRBV19
CDR3aa: CASSIENRRGYGYTF
CDR3nt: TGTGCCAGTAGTATAGAAAACAGGCGCGGCTATGGCTACACCTTC

j_gene: TRBJ2-2
abundance: .
d_gene: TRBD1
v_gene: TRBV5-1
CDR3aa: CASSGTGVNTGELFF
CDR3nt: TGCGCCAGCAGCGGGACAGGGGTGAACACCGGGGAGCTGTTTTTT

j_gene: TRBJ2-6
abundance: .
d_gene: TRBD1
v_gene: TRBV19
CDR3aa: CASSTGQGVAGANVLTF
CDR3nt: TGTGCCAGTAGTACCGGACAGGGGGTGGCTGGGGCCAACGTCCTGACTTTC

j_gene: TRBJ2-3
abundance: .
d_gene: TRBD1
v_gene: TRBV10-3
CDR3aa: CAISPRQGRLTDTQYF
CDR3nt: TGTGCCATCAGTCCACGACAGGGACGTTTAACAGATACGCAGTATTTT

j_gene: TRBJ1-2
abundance: .
d_gene: .
v_gene: TRBV7-8
CDR3aa: CASSGQTTNYGYTF
CDR3nt: TGTGCCAGCAGCGGGCAGACTACTAACTATGGCTACACCTTC

j_gene: TRBJ2-7
abundance: .
d_gene: .
v_gene: TRBV11-2
CDR3aa: CASSQTGSYEQYF
CDR3nt: TGTGCCAGCAGCCAGACAGGTTCCTACGAGCAGTACTTC

j_gene: TRBJ1-1
abundance: .
d_gene: TRBD1
v_gene: TRBV19
CDR3aa: CASSIGQGFTEAFF
CDR3nt: TGTGCCAGTAGTATAGGACAGGGCTTCACTGAAGCTTTCTTT

j_gene: TRBJ2-2
abundance: .
d_gene: .
v_gene: TRBV5-1
CDR3aa: CASSLGGSGLGELFF
CDR3nt: TGCGCCAGCAGCTTGGGGGGTAGCGGACTCGGGGAGCTGTTTTTT